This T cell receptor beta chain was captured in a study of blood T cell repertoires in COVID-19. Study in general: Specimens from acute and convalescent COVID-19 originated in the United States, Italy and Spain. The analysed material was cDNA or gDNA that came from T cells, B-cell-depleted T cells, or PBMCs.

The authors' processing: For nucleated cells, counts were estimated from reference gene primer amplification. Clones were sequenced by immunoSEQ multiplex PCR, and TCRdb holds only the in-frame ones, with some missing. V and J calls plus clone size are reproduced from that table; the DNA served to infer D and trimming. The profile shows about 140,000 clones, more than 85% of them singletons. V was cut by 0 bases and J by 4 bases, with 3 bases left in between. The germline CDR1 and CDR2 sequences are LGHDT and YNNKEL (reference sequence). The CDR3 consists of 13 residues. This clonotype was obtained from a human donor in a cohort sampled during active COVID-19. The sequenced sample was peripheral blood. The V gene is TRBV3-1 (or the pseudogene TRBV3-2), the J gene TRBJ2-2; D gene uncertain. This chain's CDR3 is CASSQERTGELFF. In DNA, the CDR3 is TGTGCCAGCAGCCAAGAGCGCACCGGGGAGCTGTTTTTT.